The T cell receptor (beta chain) described here comes from a study of T-cell reconstitution after alpha-beta-depleted transplantation in children. V lost 0 bases and J 6 bases, leaving 9 bases between the germline ends. This CDR3 spans 13 amino acids. Per the germline V gene, CDR1 is MNHEY and CDR2 is SMNVEV (reference sequence). TCRbeta library construction was performed incorporating unique molecular identifiers. MiXCR, applied by TCRdb to the PCR reads, yields one record per CDR3 protein. The sample shows hundreds of thousands of distinct CDR3 sequences, about 15% of them seen only once. The receptor was isolated from a male patient aged 2 to 9 who had a stem cell transplant for acute lymphoblastic leukemia, so the T cells may come from the graft donor. V usage is TRBV27 and J usage is TRBJ2-7; perhaps TRBD2 as D (5 bases). The sample consisted of PBMCs, mostly from graft donor cells, taken 360 days after TCRalphabeta/CD19-depleted stem cell transplant. CDR3 region: CASSLSRTGEQYF. In nucleotides, the CDR3 is TGTGCCAGCAGTTTATCGCGGACTGGCGAGCAGTACTTC.